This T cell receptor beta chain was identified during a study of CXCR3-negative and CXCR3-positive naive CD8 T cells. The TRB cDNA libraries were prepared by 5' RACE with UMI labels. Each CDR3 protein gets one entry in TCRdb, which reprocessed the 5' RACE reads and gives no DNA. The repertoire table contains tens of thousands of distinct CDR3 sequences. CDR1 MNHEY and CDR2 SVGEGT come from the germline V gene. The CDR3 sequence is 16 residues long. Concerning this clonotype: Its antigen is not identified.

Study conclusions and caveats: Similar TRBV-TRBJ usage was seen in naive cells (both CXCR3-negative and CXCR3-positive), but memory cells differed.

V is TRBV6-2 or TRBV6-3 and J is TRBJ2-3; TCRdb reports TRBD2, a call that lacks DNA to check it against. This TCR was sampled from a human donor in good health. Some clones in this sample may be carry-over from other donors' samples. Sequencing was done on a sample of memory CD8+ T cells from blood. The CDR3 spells CASSTPRTSGRDTQYF.